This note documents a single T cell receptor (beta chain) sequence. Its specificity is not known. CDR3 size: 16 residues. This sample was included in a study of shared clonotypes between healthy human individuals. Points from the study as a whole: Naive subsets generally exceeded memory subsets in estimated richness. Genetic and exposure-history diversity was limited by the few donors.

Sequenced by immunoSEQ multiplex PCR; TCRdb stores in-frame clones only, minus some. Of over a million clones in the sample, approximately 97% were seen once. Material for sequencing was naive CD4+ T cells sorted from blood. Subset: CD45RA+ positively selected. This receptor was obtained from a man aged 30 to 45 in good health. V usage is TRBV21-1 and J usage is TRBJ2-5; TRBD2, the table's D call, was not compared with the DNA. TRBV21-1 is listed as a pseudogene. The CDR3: CASSKEQGGSRETQYF. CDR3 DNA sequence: TGTGCCAGCAGCAAAGAGCAGGGCGGGAGCAGAGAGACCCAGTACTTC.